One sample yielded the 21 T cell receptor beta chains listed below, sequenced in a study of a mutant IDH1 vaccine in newly diagnosed glioma. Time point noted: baseline, week 1 (first vaccination visit). Noted treatment: pre-vaccination baseline after standard-of-care therapy. Data came from immunoSEQ multiplex PCR; TCRdb stores just in-frame clones and leaves some out. The sample records about 88,000 clones, 82% being singletons. The sequenced sample was PBMCs, obtained from a glioma patient treated with radiotherapy, temozolomide or both. Receptors were obtained from a man aged 35 to 55 with glioma. Some clones in this sample may be carry-over from other donors' samples.

This clone was detected only a few times. This chain connects TRBV5-1 to TRBJ1-1; D possibly corresponds to TRBD1 (6 bases). The V gene's germline CDR1 is SGHRS and CDR2 YFSETQ. The CDR3 runs to 15 residues. Trimming removed 4 bases at V and 6 bases at J, with 19 bases between. The CDR3 region is CASSPTTGLLAEAFF. The CDR3, as DNA: TGCGCCAGCAGCCCCACCACAGGGCTGTTGGCTGAAGCTTTCTTT.

This clone was counted a few times. This sample includes further DNA sequences coding for the same CDR3. V and J are TRBV18 and TRBJ2-7; D is possibly TRBD2 (7 bases). With 0 bases removed from V and 2 bases from J, the gap between germline ends came to 11 bases. The germline V gene has CDR1 KGHSH and CDR2 LQKENI. There are 15 residues in the CDR3. The CDR3 loop is CASSPPAGAAYEQYF. The CDR3 region has the DNA TGTGCCAGCTCACCACCGGCGGGGGCCGCCTACGAGCAGTACTTC.

The V call is TRBV5-6, the J call TRBJ2-7, with D hard to call. The CDR3 is 11 amino acids. Germline CDR1 is SGHDT and CDR2 is YYEEEE. V gave up 4 bases and J gave up 2 bases, with 4 bases separating them. The CDR3 spells CASSRAYEQYF. The CDR3 DNA reads TGTGCCAGCAGCAGGGCCTACGAGCAGTACTTC.

This rearrangement joins TRBV4-1 to TRBJ1-2; tentative D call: TRBD1 (6 bases). V lost 3 bases to trimming and J lost 3 bases, with 14 bases between them. Germline values: CDR1 MGHRA, CDR2 YSYEKL. This CDR3 comprises 15 residues. The CDR3 sequence: CASSHSESGDYGYTF. In DNA form, the CDR3 reads TGCGCCAGCAGCCACTCCGAGTCAGGGGACTATGGCTACACCTTC.

The V gene is TRBV6-4, the J gene TRBJ1-2, with D perhaps matching TRBD1 (5 bases). The CDR3 has 14 amino acids. V lost 3 bases, J lost 3 bases, and 11 bases lay in between. CDR1 and CDR2 (germline): MRHNA, SNTAGT. The CDR3 is CASSETGGDYGYTF. CDR3 coding DNA: TGTGCCAGCAGTGAAACCGGGGGTGACTATGGCTACACCTTC.

V is TRBV6-5 and J is TRBJ2-7; TRBD1 agrees at 8 bases. Germline CDR1 and CDR2: MNHEY and SVGAGI. Trimming removed 6 bases from V and 1 base from J; junction bases left unmatched: 8. The CDR3 sequence is 15 residues long. CDR3 DNA sequence: TGTGCCAGCAGCTTCGGACAGGGACGATCCTACGAGCAGTACTTC. It encodes CASSFGQGRSYEQYF.

The chain joins TRBV29-1 to TRBJ1-1; D is possibly TRBD1 (5 bases). Trimming cost V 2 bases and J 3 bases, with 7 bases left between them. CDR1 is SQVTM and CDR2 is ANQGSEA in the germline V gene. This CDR3 is built from 12 residues. CDR3 sequence (DNA): TGCAGCGTTGAATGGGGGGACACTGAAGCTTTCTTT. This sequence encodes CSVEWGDTEAFF.

This rearrangement joins TRBV29-1 to TRBJ2-5; D not resolved. Germline CDR1 SQVTM, CDR2 ANQGSEA. The ends were cut back, 4 bases at V and 4 bases at J, with 16 bases in the middle. This CDR3 is built from 14 residues. The CDR3 sequence: CSVVPASLRETQYF. In DNA form, the CDR3 reads TGCAGCGTTGTTCCGGCTAGTTTGAGAGAGACCCAGTACTTC.

The J gene is TRBJ2-3, the V gene TRBV6-1, with TRBD2 matching 8 bases. The CDR3 loop spans 15 amino acids. CDR1 is MNHNS and CDR2 is SASEGT in the germline V gene. V lost 10 bases, J lost 3 bases, and 12 bases stayed unmatched. The CDR3 DNA reads TGTGCCACCAGACCCCGGACTAGCTTTACAGATACGCAGTATTTT. It yields the protein CATRPRTSFTDTQYF.

This chain uses TRBV19 with TRBJ1-1; possible D gene TRBD1, 5 bases. CDR1 and CDR2 (germline): LNHDA, SQIVND (reference sequence). V gave up 5 bases and J gave up 0 bases, with 13 bases separating them. The CDR3 runs 15 residues. CDR3 sequence: CASSLRGEVNTEAFF. The DNA for the CDR3 is TGTGCCAGTAGTTTGAGGGGTGAGGTGAACACTGAAGCTTTCTTT.

This CDR3 is CASSDRDSRETQYF. The CDR3 DNA follows: TGTGCCAGCAGTGACCGGGACAGTCGGGAGACCCAGTACTTC. The chain employs TRBV6-1 and TRBJ2-5, with 7 bases matching TRBD1. From germline, CDR1 is MNHNS and CDR2 SASEGT. The V segment lost 3 bases and the J segment 5 bases; nucleotides outside the gene matches: 6. CDR3 size: 14 residues.

The chain links TRBV10-1 to TRBJ1-4; unclear D gene. Per the germline V gene, CDR1 is WNHNN and CDR2 is SYGVQD (reference sequence). The CDR3 contains 14 residues. V was shortened by 8 bases and J by 0 bases, with 10 bases between the two germline ends. DNA for the CDR3: TGCGCCAGCTCTACCGGAACAACTAATGAAAAACTGTTTTTT. Its protein product is CASSTGTTNEKLFF.

The CDR3 DNA is TGTGCCAGCAGTGATGGACTTTACAATGAGCAGTTCTTC. It specifies CASSDGLYNEQFF. The rearrangement joins TRBV25-1 to TRBJ2-1; possibly TRBD2 for D (5 bases). Trimming left V 3 bases short and J 4 bases short, with 7 bases between. Germline CDR1 MGHDK, CDR2 SYGVNS. This CDR3 spans 13 amino acids. Variable domain in full (rest from reference TRBV25-1 and TRBJ2-1): EADIYQTPRYLVIGTGKKITLECSQTMGHDKMYWYQQDPGMELHLIHYSYGVNSTEKGDLSSESTVSRIRTEHFPLTLESARPSHTSQYLCASSDGLYNEQFFGPGTRLTVL.

The rearrangement joins TRBV6-1 to TRBJ1-5; a possible D gene is TRBD1 (6 bases). This CDR3 comprises 15 residues. V lost 6 bases and J 1 base, leaving 13 bases between the germline ends. Germline CDR1 and CDR2: MNHNS and SASEGT. The CDR3 reads CASSHRTESNQPQHF. CDR3 sequence (DNA): TGTGCCAGCAGCCACAGGACAGAAAGCAATCAGCCCCAGCATTTT.

The CDR3 region has the DNA TGTGCCAGCAGCGTAGAAGGGACACTTAATGAAAAACTGTTTTTT. Protein product: CASSVEGTLNEKLFF. V gene TRBV9 combines with J gene TRBJ1-4, with TRBD1 as a possible D gene (6 bases). The germline gives CDR1 SGDLS, CDR2 YYNGEE. This CDR3 is built from 15 residues. The germline V and J ends were trimmed by 0 bases and 4 bases, with 10 bases remaining between them.

This rearrangement joins TRBV2 to TRBJ1-4; D not resolved. V was shortened by 8 bases and J by 0 bases, with 10 bases between the two germline ends. The CDR3 has 14 residues. Germline CDR1 reads SNHLY; CDR2 reads FYNNEI. The CDR3 region is CASGRLPTNEKLFF. The CDR3 DNA reads as TGTGCCAGCGGTCGGCTACCAACTAATGAAAAACTGTTTTTT.

V usage is TRBV5-1 and J usage is TRBJ2-5; D is unresolved. Per the germline V gene, CDR1 is SGHRS and CDR2 is YFSETQ. This CDR3 spans 14 amino acids. V lost 0 bases and J lost 1, with 7 bases in between. The CDR3 DNA is TGCGCCAGCAGCTTGGTTGGCAGCCAAGAGACCCAGTACTTC. It translates to CASSLVGSQETQYF.

The chain employs TRBV5-4 and TRBJ2-5; no definite D call. V shed 0 bases and J shed 1 base, with 7 bases lying between them. The CDR3 covers 14 residues. Looked up from germline, CDR1 is SGHNT and CDR2 is YYREEE (reference sequence). CDR3 amino acids: CASSLGFRQETQYF. The CDR3 bases are TGTGCCAGCAGCTTGGGGTTCCGCCAAGAGACCCAGTACTTC.

The gene calls are TRBV5-1 and TRBJ1-1, with 7 bases aligning to TRBD1. With 0 bases clipped from V and 9 bases from J, the junction kept 5 bases outside the gene matches. CDR1 and CDR2 (germline): SGHRS, YFSETQ. This CDR3 is 13 amino acids long. This CDR3 reads CASSLGQGHQAFF. As DNA, the CDR3 is TGCGCCAGCAGCTTGGGACAGGGCCACCAAGCTTTCTTT. Looking up the rest from reference TRBV5-1 and TRBJ1-1 gives the full variable domain: KAGVTQTPRYLIKTRGQQVTLSCSPISGHRSVSWYQQTPGQGLQFLFEYFSETQRNKGNFPGRFSGRQFSNSRSEMNVSTLELGDSALYLCASSLGQGHQAFFGQGTRLTVV.

V usage is TRBV29-1 and J usage is TRBJ2-5, with 7 bases identical to TRBD2. This CDR3 spans 13 amino acids. Germline loops: CDR1 SQVTM, CDR2 ANQGSEA. The V gene end was trimmed by 6 bases and the J gene end by 5 bases; junction bases not matched to a gene: 9. CDR3: CSVGRTSLETQYF. The CDR3 DNA reads as TGCAGCGTGGGAAGGACTAGTTTGGAGACCCAGTACTTC.

The DNA for the CDR3 is TGCAGCGCCCCAGACAGGGGCGTCGGCTATGGCTACACCTTC. It codes for CSAPDRGVGYGYTF. The V and J genes are TRBV29-1 and TRBJ1-2; 8 bases match TRBD1. Per germline, CDR1 SQVTM and CDR2 ANQGSEA. CDR3 length equals 14 residues. The V segment lost 7 bases and the J segment 4 bases; nucleotides outside the gene matches: 11. Based on the CDR3 plus reference TRBV29-1 and TRBJ1-2, the full variable domain is SAVISQKPSRDICQRGTSLTIQCQVDSQVTMMFWYRQQPGQSLTLIATANQGSEATYESGFVIDKFPISRPNLTFSTLTVSNMSPEDSSIYLCSAPDRGVGYGYTFGSGTRLTVV.